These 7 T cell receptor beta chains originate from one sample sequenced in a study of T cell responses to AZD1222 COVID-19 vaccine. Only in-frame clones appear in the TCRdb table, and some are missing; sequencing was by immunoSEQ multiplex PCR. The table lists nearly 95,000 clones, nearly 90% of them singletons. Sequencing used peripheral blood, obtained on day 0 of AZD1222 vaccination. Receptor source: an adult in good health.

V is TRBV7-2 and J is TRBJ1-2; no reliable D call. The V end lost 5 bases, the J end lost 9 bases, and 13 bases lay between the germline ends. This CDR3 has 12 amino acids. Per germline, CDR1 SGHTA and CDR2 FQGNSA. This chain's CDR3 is CASSITGYRYTF. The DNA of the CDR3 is TGTGCCAGCAGCATCACCGGGTATCGCTACACCTTC.

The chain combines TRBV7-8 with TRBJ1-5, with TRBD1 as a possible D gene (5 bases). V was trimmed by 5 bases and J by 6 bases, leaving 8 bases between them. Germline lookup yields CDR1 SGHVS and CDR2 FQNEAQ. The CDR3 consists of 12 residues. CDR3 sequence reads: CASSPGFQPQHF. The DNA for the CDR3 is TGTGCCAGCAGCCCAGGGTTTCAGCCCCAGCATTTT.

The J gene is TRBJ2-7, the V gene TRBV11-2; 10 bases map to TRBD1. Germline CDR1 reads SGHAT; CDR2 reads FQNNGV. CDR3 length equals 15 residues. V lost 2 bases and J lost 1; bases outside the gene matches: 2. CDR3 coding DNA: TGTGCCAGCAGCTTATGGGGACAGGGGTCCTACGAGCAGTACTTC. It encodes CASSLWGQGSYEQYF.

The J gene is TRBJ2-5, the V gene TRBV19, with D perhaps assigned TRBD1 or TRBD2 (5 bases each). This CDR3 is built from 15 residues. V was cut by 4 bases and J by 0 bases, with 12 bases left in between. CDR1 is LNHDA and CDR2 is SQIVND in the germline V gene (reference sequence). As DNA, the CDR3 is TGTGCCAGTAGTAACACCGGGACCTACCAAGAGACCCAGTACTTC. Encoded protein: CASSNTGTYQETQYF.

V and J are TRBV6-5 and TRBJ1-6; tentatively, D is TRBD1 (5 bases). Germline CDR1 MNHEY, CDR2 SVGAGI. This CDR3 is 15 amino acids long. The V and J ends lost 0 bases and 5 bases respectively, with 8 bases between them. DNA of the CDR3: TGTGCCAGCAGTTACTCGATCAGGGATAATTCACCCCTCCACTTT. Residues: CASSYSIRDNSPLHF.

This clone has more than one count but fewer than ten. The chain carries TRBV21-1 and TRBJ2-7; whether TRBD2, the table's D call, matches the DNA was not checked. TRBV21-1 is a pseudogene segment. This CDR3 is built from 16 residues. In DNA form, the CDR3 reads TGTGCCAGCAGCATTTGCCGGCTAGCGGGGGAGTACCTCCAGTACTTC. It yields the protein CASSICRLAGEYLQYF.

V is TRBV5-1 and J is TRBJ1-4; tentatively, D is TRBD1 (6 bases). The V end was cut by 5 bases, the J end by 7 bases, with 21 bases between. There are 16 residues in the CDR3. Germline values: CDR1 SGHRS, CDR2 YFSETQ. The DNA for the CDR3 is TGCGCCAGCAGTACAGGGACGAGCGGGGAAAGTGAAAAACTGTTTTTT. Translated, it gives CASSTGTSGESEKLFF.